This T cell receptor (beta chain) was sequenced during a study of breast tumors, draining lymph nodes, adjacent tissues. This clonotype occurred many times. CDR1 and CDR2 (germline): DFQATT, SNEGSKA (reference sequence). The germline V and J ends were trimmed by 1 base and 5 bases, with 18 bases remaining between them. CDR3 length equals 15 residues. Using its own MiXCR run on the multiplex PCR reads, TCRdb lists one record per CDR3 protein. The sample has tens of thousands of distinct CDR3 sequences, over 40% seen once. The TCR sequence derives from a female donor with breast cancer. Some clones in this sample may be carry-over from other donors' samples. This sequence joins TRBV20-1 and TRBJ2-7; the D is unclear. Sequences were obtained from breast tumor tissue. CDR3 DNA sequence: TGCAGTGCTAGAGCGGAAAGAGCCGGATCCCACGAGCAGTACTTC. Its translation is CSARAERAGSHEQYF.